This TCR beta chain was identified in a study of cytomegalovirus exposure and HLA in healthy donors. Study-wide results and caveats: Researchers counted some 150 TCR beta chains as cytomegalovirus-associated. It was reported that the classifier diagnosed cytomegalovirus status with high specificity and sensitivity in both the original and validation cohorts.

Comment on this clone: Antigen: not known.

PCR primers comprised 60 Vbeta and 13 Jbeta primers. TCRdb's copy holds only in-frame clones and misses some; the assay was immunoSEQ multiplex PCR. The sample lists 130,000 to 150,000 clones, 80% occurring once. This CDR3 has 14 amino acids. The chain carries TRBV21-1 and TRBJ2-7; TRBD1 was called by the table and not checked on the DNA. TRBV21-1 is a pseudogene. The source material was PBMCs. The TCR originated in a man aged 35-49 years in good health and CMV-seropositive. The CDR3 bases are TGTGCCAGCAGCAAAGGAAGGGGCCCCTACGAGCAGTACTTC. This codes for CASSKGRGPYEQYF.